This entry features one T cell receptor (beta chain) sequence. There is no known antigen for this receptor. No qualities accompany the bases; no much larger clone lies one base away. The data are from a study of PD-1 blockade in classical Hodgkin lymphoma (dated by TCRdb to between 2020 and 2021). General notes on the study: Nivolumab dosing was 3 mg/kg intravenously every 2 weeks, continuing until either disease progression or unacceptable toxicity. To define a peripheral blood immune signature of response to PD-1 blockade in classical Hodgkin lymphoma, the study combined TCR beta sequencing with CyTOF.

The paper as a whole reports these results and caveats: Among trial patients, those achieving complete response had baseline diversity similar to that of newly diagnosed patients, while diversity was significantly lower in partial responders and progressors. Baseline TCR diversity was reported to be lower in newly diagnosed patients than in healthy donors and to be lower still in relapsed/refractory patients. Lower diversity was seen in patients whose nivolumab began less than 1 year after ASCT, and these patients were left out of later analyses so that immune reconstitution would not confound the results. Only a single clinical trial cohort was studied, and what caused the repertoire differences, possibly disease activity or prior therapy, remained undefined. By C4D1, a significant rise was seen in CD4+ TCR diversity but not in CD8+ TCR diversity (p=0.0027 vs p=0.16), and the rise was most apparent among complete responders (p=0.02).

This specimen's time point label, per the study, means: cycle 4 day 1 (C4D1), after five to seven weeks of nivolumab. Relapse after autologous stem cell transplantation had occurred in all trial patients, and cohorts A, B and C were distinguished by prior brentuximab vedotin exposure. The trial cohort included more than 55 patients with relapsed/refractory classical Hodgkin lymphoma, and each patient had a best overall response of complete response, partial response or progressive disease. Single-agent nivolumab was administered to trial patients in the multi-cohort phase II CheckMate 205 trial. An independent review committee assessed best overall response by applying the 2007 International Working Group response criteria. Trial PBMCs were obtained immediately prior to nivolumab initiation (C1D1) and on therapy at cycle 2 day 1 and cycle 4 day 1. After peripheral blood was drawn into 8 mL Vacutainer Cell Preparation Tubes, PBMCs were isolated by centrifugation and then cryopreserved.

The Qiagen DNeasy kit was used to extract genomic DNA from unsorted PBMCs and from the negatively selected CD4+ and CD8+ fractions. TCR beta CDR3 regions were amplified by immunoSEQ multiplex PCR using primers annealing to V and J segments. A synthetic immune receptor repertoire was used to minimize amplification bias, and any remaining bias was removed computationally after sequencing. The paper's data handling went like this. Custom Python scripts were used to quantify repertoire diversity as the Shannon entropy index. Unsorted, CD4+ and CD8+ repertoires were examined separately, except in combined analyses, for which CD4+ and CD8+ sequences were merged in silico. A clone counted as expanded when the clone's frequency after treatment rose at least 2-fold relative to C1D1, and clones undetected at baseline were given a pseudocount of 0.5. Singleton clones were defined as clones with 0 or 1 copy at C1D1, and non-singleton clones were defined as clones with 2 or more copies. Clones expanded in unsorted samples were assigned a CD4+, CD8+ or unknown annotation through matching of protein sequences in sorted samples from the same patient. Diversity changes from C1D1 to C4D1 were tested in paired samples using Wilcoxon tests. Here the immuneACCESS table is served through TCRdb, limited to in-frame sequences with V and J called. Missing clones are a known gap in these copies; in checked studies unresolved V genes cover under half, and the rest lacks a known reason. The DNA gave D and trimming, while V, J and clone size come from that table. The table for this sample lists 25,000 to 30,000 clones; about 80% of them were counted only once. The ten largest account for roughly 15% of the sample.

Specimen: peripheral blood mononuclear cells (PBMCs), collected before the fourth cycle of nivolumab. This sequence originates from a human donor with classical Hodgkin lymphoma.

The nucleotide sequence is given as TGTGCCACCAGCAGAGATTCTGGCAGGGTGACAGATACGCAGTATTTT. Its translation reads: CATSRDSGRVTDTQYF. The chain uses TRBV15 and TRBJ2-3; TRBD1 is possibly the D segment (5 matching bases). CDR1 LNHNV and CDR2 YYDKDF are derived from the germline V gene (reference sequence). Inclusive of the bounding cysteine and phenylalanine, the CDR3 is 16 residues long. The kept DNA is CDR3 alone, 48 bases in frame from the first base. A distance of 13 bases separates the germline ends of V and J, which lose 0 bases and 3 bases respectively.